The next 28 T cell receptor beta chains were all read from a single sample in a study of T cell responses to AZD1222 COVID-19 vaccine listed by TCRdb under 2021. The library came from the immunoSEQ multiplex PCR assay. What TCRdb holds here is the immuneACCESS table cut down to in-frame rearrangements. Part of the clones is not present; checked against another copy, under half of the missing clones reflect an unresolved V gene, and the others are unexplained. The sample table shows more than 95,000 clones, and about 87% are seen once. The ten largest clones take up roughly 4% of the sample. In light of the paper, this sample's time point label describes: baseline before first vaccination. Source: peripheral blood, taken on day 0 of AZD1222 vaccination. The receptors shown here come from an adult in good health.

The chain recombines TRBV18 with TRBJ1-3, with 7 positions matching TRBD1. The junction had 11 bases not matched to a gene; V was cut back by 5 bases and J by 4 bases. Germline-derived CDR1 and CDR2 are KGHSH and LQKENI. The CDR3 runs to 16 residues. Here the CDR3 DNA reads TGTGCCAGCTCATCGACCAGGGGGACGGGAGGAAACACCATATATTTT. Protein sequence: CASSSTRGTGGNTIYF.

The rearrangement joins TRBV3-1 (or the pseudogene TRBV3-2) to TRBJ2-5; 9 bases align to TRBD1. Germline assignment: CDR1 LGHDT and CDR2 YNNKEL (reference sequence). Trimming took 7 bases from V and 1 from J; bases not matched to a gene: 7. This CDR3 is 15 amino acids long. The CDR3 spells CASTQGGQGQETQYF. The CDR3 DNA reads as TGTGCCAGCACCCAGGGGGGACAGGGCCAAGAGACCCAGTACTTC.

This sequence joins TRBV15 and TRBJ2-3; possible D gene TRBD2, 6 bases. V was pared by 5 bases and J by 0 bases, with 9 bases between. Germline V CDR1 and CDR2: LNHNV, YYDKDF (reference sequence). The CDR3 contains 14 residues. The DNA of the CDR3 is TGTGCCACCAGCCGCAGCGGGAGCACAGATACGCAGTATTTT. Protein: CATSRSGSTDTQYF.

The table lists this clone with a few counts. The chain has TRBV19 and TRBJ2-1; 11 bases map to TRBD2. V lost 3 bases, J lost 12 bases, and 4 bases stayed unmatched. Per germline, CDR1 LNHDA and CDR2 SQIVND (reference sequence). The CDR3 sequence is 13 residues long. The CDR3 nucleotides read TGTGCCAGTAGTATTTCCGGACTAGCGGGGCAGTTCTTC. Protein sequence: CASSISGLAGQFF.

V is TRBV6-1 and J is TRBJ2-7, with TRBD2 identical over 14 bases. Germline CDR1 MNHNS, CDR2 SASEGT. The V segment lost 2 bases and the J segment 3 bases; nucleotides outside the gene matches: 3. The CDR3 runs to 16 residues. CDR3 amino acids: CASSELGTSGGYEQYF. The CDR3 region has the DNA TGTGCCAGCAGTGAATTGGGGACTAGCGGGGGCTACGAGCAGTACTTC.

Points on this clone: Other DNA variants within this sample encode the same CDR3. This chain connects TRBV12-3 or TRBV12-4 to TRBJ1-1, with D unresolved. The length of the CDR3 is 13 residues. Trimming pared 3 bases from V and 1 base from J, leaving 6 bases between. CDR3 sequence reads: CASSLAGNTEAFF. In DNA, the CDR3 is TGTGCCAGCAGTTTGGCGGGGAACACTGAAGCTTTCTTT.

Regarding this clone: Other DNA sequences in the same sample also yield this CDR3. V is TRBV18 and J is TRBJ1-5; D is unclear. This CDR3 is 15 amino acids long. Germline V lookup: CDR1 KGHSH, CDR2 LQKENI. Trimming removed 0 bases at V and 1 base at J, with 7 bases between. The CDR3 bases are TGTGCCAGCTCACCACCGGGAGGGAGCAATCAGCCCCAGCATTTT. Amino acids: CASSPPGGSNQPQHF. The whole variable domain, filled in from reference TRBV18 and TRBJ1-5, reads NAGVMQNPRHLVRRRGQEARLRCSPMKGHSHVYWYRQLPEEGLKFMVYLQKENIIDESGMPKERFSAEFPKEGPSILRIQQVVRGDSAAYFCASSPPGGSNQPQHFGDGTRLSIL.

The chain combines TRBV7-6 with TRBJ2-3, with a weak D call TRBD2 (7 bases). CDR1 is SGHVS and CDR2 is FNYEAQ in the germline V gene. The CDR3 sequence is 17 residues long. Trimming stripped 4 bases from V and 0 bases from J, with 17 bases between. CDR3 DNA sequence: TGTGCCAGCAGCTGGGACAAGGCGGGGGCGAGCACAGATACGCAGTATTTT. Its translation is CASSWDKAGASTDTQYF.

The chain couples TRBV5-5 to TRBJ2-3, with D possibly being TRBD1 or TRBD2 (5 bases each). The CDR3 runs to 15 residues. CDR1 is SGHKS, CDR2 YYEKEE, per germline (reference sequence). V dropped 6 bases and J dropped 4 bases, with 18 bases sitting between them. The CDR3, as DNA: TGTGCCAGCACCCGGGCCGGGGCCGGGGCAGATACGCAGTATTTT. Protein product: CASTRAGAGADTQYF.

This rearrangement joins TRBV6-5 to TRBJ1-6; D is ambiguous. The CDR3 is 14 residues long. V was shortened by 6 bases and J by 0 bases, with 6 bases between the two germline ends. Germline V gene sequence: CDR1 MNHEY, CDR2 SVGAGI. This chain's CDR3 is CASRRSSYNSPLHF. The CDR3 DNA reads as TGTGCCAGCAGGCGCAGCTCCTATAATTCACCCCTCCACTTT.

V usage is TRBV30 and J usage is TRBJ1-2; D unclear. Germline lookup yields CDR1 GTSNPN and CDR2 SVGIG (reference sequence). This CDR3 is built from 13 residues. The V end lost 3 bases, the J end lost 3 bases, and 11 bases lay between the germline ends. CDR3 bases: TGTGCCTGGAGAAAGGAAACAGACTATGGCTACACCTTC. This translates into CAWRKETDYGYTF.

The chain couples TRBV27 to TRBJ2-1, with a possible D match to TRBD1 (6 bases). V lost 3 bases to trimming and J lost 7 bases, with 16 bases between them. The germline V gene encodes CDR1 MNHEY and CDR2 SMNVEV (reference sequence). This CDR3 has 15 residues. The CDR3 sequence: CASSFILSGTNEQFF. The DNA of the CDR3 is TGTGCCAGCAGTTTCATTTTGTCCGGGACAAATGAGCAGTTCTTC.

This chain links TRBV2 with TRBJ1-6; D is uncertain. Trimming removed 3 bases at V and 9 bases at J, with 15 bases between. CDR3 length: 15 residues. Germline V gene data show CDR1 as SNHLY and CDR2 as FYNNEI. The chain's CDR3 is CASSEGAGEGSPLHF. The DNA for the CDR3 is TGTGCCAGCAGTGAGGGCGCGGGTGAGGGTTCACCCCTCCACTTT.

The V call is TRBV30, the J call TRBJ1-4; the D gene is possibly TRBD1 (6 bases). CDR3 length: 13 residues. V was shortened by 5 bases and J by 0 bases, with 7 bases between the two germline ends. Germline assignment: CDR1 GTSNPN and CDR2 SVGIG (reference sequence). DNA of the CDR3: TGTGCCTGGTACAGGGCAACTAATGAAAAACTGTTTTTT. This translates into CAWYRATNEKLFF.

V is TRBV2 and J is TRBJ1-5; D unclear. Looked up from germline, CDR1 is SNHLY and CDR2 is FYNNEI. The V end was cut by 3 bases, the J end by 7 bases, with 10 bases between. The CDR3 has 13 amino acids. The CDR3 sequence: CASSERVSQPQHF. CDR3 DNA sequence: TGTGCCAGCAGTGAGAGGGTATCGCAGCCCCAGCATTTT. Looking up the rest from reference TRBV2 and TRBJ1-5 gives the full variable domain: EPEVTQTPSHQVTQMGQEVILRCVPISNHLYFYWYRQILGQKVEFLVSFYNNEISEKSEIFDDQFSVERPDGSNFTLKIRSTKLEDSAMYFCASSERVSQPQHFGDGTRLSIL.

The rearrangement uses TRBV5-5 and TRBJ1-1; D call uncertain. The CDR3 is made up of 14 amino acids. CDR1 and CDR2 (germline): SGHKS, YYEKEE (reference sequence). V was clipped by 4 bases and J by 3 bases, with 13 bases between them. CDR3 nucleotides: TGTGCCAGCAGCCCGACGTCTGGGTACACTGAAGCTTTCTTT. Its protein product is CASSPTSGYTEAFF.

This chain links TRBV7-9 with TRBJ2-7, with a tentative D call TRBD1 (6 bases). Trimming took 5 bases from V and 2 from J, leaving 13 bases between them. CDR3 size: 14 residues. CDR1 is SEHNR and CDR2 is FQNEAQ in the germline V gene (reference sequence). CDR3 sequence (DNA): TGTGCCAGCAGCCCCCGGGACAACCCCTACGAGCAGTACTTC. The encoded protein is CASSPRDNPYEQYF.

This sequence joins TRBV29-1 and TRBJ1-4; D gene ambiguous. Trimming took 1 base from V and 7 from J, leaving 10 bases between them. The CDR3 loop spans 13 amino acids. CDR1 is SQVTM and CDR2 is ANQGSEA in the germline V gene. Written as DNA, the CDR3 is TGCAGCGTTGAAGGGGTCCCAGGTGAAAAACTGTTTTTT. Its protein product is CSVEGVPGEKLFF.

The genes are TRBV7-9 and TRBJ2-7; the D gene could be TRBD1 or TRBD2 (5 bases each). Trimming shortened V by 5 bases and J by 3 bases, and 11 bases separated the two germline ends. The CDR3 runs 13 residues. The germline V gene has CDR1 SEHNR and CDR2 FQNEAQ (reference sequence). As DNA, the CDR3 is TGTGCCAGCAGCGCCCGGGACGGCTACGAGCAGTACTTC. This sequence encodes CASSARDGYEQYF.

The chain has TRBV25-1 and TRBJ1-2; D gene unclear. The CDR3 spans 11 residues. Trimming removed 7 bases at V and 1 base at J, with 4 bases between. Looked up from germline, CDR1 is MGHDK and CDR2 is SYGVNS. The CDR3 reads CASKDNYGYTF. The CDR3 nucleotides are TGTGCCAGCAAAGATAACTATGGCTACACCTTC.

The chain links TRBV6-5 to TRBJ1-6, with 8 bases that match TRBD1. CDR1 MNHEY and CDR2 SVGAGI come from the germline V gene. The J segment lost 8 bases and the V segment lost 5 bases, leaving 5 bases of the junction unmatched. The CDR3 consists of 14 residues. The CDR3 bases are TGTGCCAGCAGTAAGACAGGGGTTGATTCACCCCTCCACTTT. Its protein is CASSKTGVDSPLHF.

This clone has a single count. The rearrangement links TRBV19 to TRBJ1-5; 7 bases agree with TRBD1. The germline V gene has CDR1 LNHDA and CDR2 SQIVND (reference sequence). Trimming removed 3 bases from V and 6 bases from J; junction bases left unmatched: 5. CDR3 length equals 14 residues. CDR3 bases: TGTGCCAGTAGTATGGACAGGCAGGGTCAGCCCCAGCATTTT. It specifies CASSMDRQGQPQHF.

This clone has a handful of counts. This chain links TRBV7-9 with TRBJ1-1, with D possibly being TRBD1 (5 bases). The V gene lost 1 base and the J gene lost 6 bases, with 12 bases spanning the gap. The CDR3 has 14 amino acids. CDR1 and CDR2 from the germline V gene are SEHNR and FQNEAQ (reference sequence). In nucleotides, the CDR3 is TGTGCCAGCAGCTTAGTCGGGGCCAGGGCTGAAGCTTTCTTT. Amino acid sequence: CASSLVGARAEAFF.

The CDR3 here is CASSLGGQPQHF. The CDR3 DNA reads as TGTGCCAGCAGCCTAGGAGGTCAGCCCCAGCATTTT. This chain links TRBV11-2 with TRBJ1-5; D call uncertain. V was trimmed by 5 bases and J by 6 bases, leaving 8 bases between them. This CDR3 is built from 12 residues. The V gene's germline CDR1 is SGHAT and CDR2 FQNNGV.

The chain combines TRBV30 with TRBJ1-3; no clear D. With 6 bases removed from V and 3 bases from J, the gap between germline ends came to 9 bases. The CDR3 is made up of 12 amino acids. In germline, CDR1 is GTSNPN, CDR2 SVGIG (reference sequence). In DNA, the CDR3 is TGTGCCTGCTCTGGTTTTGGAAACACCATATATTTT. Translated, it gives CACSGFGNTIYF.

The genes are TRBV24-1 and TRBJ1-2; 10 nucleotides match TRBD1. Germline V gene data show CDR1 as KGHDR and CDR2 as SFDVKD. The V and J ends lost 5 bases and 4 bases, in that order; junction bases with no gene match: 6. The CDR3 covers 15 residues. The CDR3 DNA reads as TGTGCCACCAGTGGCCCGGGACAGGGGCTCTATGGCTACACCTTC. Protein sequence: CATSGPGQGLYGYTF.

This sequence joins TRBV24-1 and TRBJ1-2; D call uncertain. V was clipped by 0 bases and J by 3 bases, with 7 bases between them. Per the germline V gene, CDR1 is KGHDR and CDR2 is SFDVKD. This CDR3 is 14 amino acids long. The CDR3 reads CATSDLRADYGYTF. CDR3 nucleotides: TGTGCCACCAGTGATTTGAGGGCAGACTATGGCTACACCTTC.

The J gene is TRBJ2-1, the V gene TRBV20-1, with 8 bases identical to TRBD1. Germline lookup yields CDR1 DFQATT and CDR2 SNEGSKA (reference sequence). CDR3 length equals 16 residues. The V segment lost 3 bases and the J segment 5 bases; nucleotides outside the gene matches: 12. The CDR3 bases are TGCAGTGCTAGTAGGACGGCGGACAGGGCGAACAATGAGCAGTTCTTC. It encodes CSASRTADRANNEQFF.